This T cell receptor beta chain originates from a study of cytomegalovirus exposure and HLA in healthy donors. V gave up 2 bases and J gave up 1 base, with 6 bases separating them. This CDR3 has 13 residues. Germline lookup yields CDR1 MGHRA and CDR2 YSYEKL. PCR was performed using 60 Vbeta and 13 Jbeta primers. Repertoires were generated with immunoSEQ multiplex PCR, while TCRdb's copy carries only in-frame clones and drops some. The data hold 150,000 to 200,000 clones, with about 90% observed a single time. The sequence was obtained from a girl in the first two years of life in good health and CMV-seronegative. The genes are TRBV4-1 and TRBJ2-7; no reliable D call. The sequenced material came from PBMCs. In DNA, the CDR3 is TGCGCCAGCAGCCAAAAAATATCCTACGAGCAGTACTTC. This sequence encodes CASSQKISYEQYF.